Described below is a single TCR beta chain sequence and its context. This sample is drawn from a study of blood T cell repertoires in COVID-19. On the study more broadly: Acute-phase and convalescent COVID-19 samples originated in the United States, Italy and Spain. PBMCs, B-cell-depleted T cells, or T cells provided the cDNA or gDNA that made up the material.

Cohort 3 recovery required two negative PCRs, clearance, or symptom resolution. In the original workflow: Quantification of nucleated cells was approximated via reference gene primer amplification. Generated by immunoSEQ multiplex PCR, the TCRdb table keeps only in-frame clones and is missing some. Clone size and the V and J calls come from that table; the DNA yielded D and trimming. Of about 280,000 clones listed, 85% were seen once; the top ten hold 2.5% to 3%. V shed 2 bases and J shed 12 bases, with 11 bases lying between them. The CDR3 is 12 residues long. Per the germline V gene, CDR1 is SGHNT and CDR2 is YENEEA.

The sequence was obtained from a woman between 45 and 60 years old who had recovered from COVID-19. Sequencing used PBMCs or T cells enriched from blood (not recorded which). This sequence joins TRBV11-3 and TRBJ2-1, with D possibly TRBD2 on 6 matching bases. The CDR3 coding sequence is TGTGCCAGCAGCTTACTGGGGGGAGGGCAGTTCTTC. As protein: CASSLLGGGQFF. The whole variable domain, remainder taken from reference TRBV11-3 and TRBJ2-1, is EAGVVQSPRYKIIEKKQPVAFWCNPISGHNTLYWYLQNLGQGPELLIRYENEEAVDDSQLPKDRFSAERLKGVDSTLKIQPAELGDSAVYLCASSLLGGGQFFGPGTRLTVL.